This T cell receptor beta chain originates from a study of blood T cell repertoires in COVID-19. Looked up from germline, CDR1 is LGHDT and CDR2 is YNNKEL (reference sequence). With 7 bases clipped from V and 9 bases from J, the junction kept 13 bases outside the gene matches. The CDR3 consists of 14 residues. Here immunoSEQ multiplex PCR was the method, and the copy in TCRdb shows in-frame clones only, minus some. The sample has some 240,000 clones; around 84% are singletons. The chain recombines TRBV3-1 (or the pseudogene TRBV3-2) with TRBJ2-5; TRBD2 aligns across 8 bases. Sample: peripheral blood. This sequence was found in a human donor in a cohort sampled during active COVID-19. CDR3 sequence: CASTPAGLAGPQYF. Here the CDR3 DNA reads TGTGCCAGCACCCCCGCCGGGCTAGCGGGCCCCCAGTACTTC.